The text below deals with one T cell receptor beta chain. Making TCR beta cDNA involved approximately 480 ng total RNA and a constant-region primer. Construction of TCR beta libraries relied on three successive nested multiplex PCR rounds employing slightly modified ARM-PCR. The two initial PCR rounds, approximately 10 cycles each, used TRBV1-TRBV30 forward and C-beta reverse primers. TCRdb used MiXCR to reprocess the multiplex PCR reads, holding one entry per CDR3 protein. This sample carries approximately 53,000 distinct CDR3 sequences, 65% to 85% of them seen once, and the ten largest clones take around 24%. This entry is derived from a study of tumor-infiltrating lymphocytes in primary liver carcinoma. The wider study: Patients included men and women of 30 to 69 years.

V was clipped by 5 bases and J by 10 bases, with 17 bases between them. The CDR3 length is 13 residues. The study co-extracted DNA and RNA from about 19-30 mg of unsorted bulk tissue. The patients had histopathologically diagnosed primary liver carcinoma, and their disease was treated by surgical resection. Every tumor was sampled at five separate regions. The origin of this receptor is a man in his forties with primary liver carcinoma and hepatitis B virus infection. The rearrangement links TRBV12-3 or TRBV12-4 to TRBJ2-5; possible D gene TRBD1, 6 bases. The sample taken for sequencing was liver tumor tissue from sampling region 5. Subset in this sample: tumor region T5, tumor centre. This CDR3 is CASSRSGTGIQYF. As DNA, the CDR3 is TGTGCCAGCAGTCGAAGCGGTACAGGGATCCAGTACTTC.